The clone carrying this T cell receptor beta chain was seen a handful of times. Its antigen is as yet unknown. A sort by CD45RO/CCR7/CD25/CD127/CD95/CD27 yielded CD4+ naive, central memory, regulatory and stem cell-like memory cells. The record originates from a study of beta chain features in type 1 diabetes. Broader study findings: High TCR expression in some cells could lead to their over-representation in cDNA sequencing. People with Type 1 diabetes carried modestly yet significantly shorter TCRB CDR3s in all four CD4+ subsets.

The germline V gene encodes CDR1 MGHDK and CDR2 SYGVNS. The CDR3 is 11 amino acids. V was pared by 7 bases and J by 2 bases, with 5 bases between. cDNA synthesis used the whole RNA isolate, giving expressed TCRB sequences. Method: immunoSEQ multiplex PCR; TCRdb's copy keeps in-frame clones and lacks some. This sample has hundreds of thousands of clones, with around an eighth found just once. The V and J genes are TRBV25-1 and TRBJ1-2; D ambiguous. The sequenced sample consisted of naive CD4+ T cells from blood. This TCR was recovered from a man younger than 30 with type 1 diabetes. CDR3 amino acids: CASMANYGYTF. CDR3 DNA: TGTGCCAGCATGGCCAACTATGGCTACACCTTC.